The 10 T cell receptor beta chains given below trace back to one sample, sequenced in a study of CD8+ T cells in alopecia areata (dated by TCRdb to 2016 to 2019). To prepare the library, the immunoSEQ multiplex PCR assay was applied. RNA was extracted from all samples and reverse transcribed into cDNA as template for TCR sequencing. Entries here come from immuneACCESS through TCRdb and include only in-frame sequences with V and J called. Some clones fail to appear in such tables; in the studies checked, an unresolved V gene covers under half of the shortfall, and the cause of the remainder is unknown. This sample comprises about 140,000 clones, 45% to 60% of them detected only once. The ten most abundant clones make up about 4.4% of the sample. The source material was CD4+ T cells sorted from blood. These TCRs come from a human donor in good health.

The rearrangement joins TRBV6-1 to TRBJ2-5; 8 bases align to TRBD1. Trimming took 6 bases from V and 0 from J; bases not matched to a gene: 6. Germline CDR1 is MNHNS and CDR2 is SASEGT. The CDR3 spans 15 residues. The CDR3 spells CASRAGGQYQETQYF. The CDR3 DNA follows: TGTGCCAGCAGGGCAGGGGGCCAGTACCAAGAGACCCAGTACTTC.

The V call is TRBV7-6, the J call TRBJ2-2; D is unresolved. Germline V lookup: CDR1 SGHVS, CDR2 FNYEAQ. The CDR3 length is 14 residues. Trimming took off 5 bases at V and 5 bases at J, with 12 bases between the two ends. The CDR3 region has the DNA TGTGCCAGCAGCGGGCTTGTAGGGACCGGGGAGCTGTTTTTT. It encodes CASSGLVGTGELFF.

CDR3 protein: CSTRDRRMNTEAFF. Written as DNA, the CDR3 is TGCAGCACAAGGGACAGAAGGATGAACACTGAAGCTTTCTTT. The J gene is TRBJ1-1, the V gene TRBV29-1; 7 positions agree with TRBD1. The CDR3 totals 14 residues. Trimming took 8 bases from V and 0 from J; bases not matched to a gene: 9. Germline V CDR1 and CDR2: SQVTM, ANQGSEA.

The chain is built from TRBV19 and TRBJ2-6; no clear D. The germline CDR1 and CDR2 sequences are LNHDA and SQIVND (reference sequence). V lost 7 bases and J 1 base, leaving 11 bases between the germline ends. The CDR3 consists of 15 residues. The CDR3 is CASTLGRSGANVLTF. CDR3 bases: TGTGCCAGTACCCTAGGGCGTTCTGGGGCCAACGTCCTGACTTTC.

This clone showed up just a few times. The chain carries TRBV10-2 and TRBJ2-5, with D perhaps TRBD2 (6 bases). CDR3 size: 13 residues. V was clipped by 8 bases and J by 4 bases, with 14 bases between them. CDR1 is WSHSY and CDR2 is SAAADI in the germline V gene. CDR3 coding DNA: TGCGCCAGCTGGGGCGGGCGGGGAGAGACCCAGTACTTC. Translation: CASWGGRGETQYF.

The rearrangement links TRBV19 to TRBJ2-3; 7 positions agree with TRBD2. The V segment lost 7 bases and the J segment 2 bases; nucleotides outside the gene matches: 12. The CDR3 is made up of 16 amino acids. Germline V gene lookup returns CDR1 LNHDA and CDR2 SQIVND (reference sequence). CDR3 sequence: CASNVGLADSTDTQYF. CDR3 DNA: TGTGCCAGTAATGTTGGGCTAGCGGATTCCACAGATACGCAGTATTTT.

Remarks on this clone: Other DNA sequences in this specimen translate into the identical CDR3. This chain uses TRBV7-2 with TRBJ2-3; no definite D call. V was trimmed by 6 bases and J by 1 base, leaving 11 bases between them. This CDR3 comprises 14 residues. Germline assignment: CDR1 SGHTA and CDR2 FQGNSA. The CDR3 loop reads CASSLVGRTDTQYF. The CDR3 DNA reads TGTGCCAGCAGTCTCGTAGGGCGCACAGATACGCAGTATTTT.

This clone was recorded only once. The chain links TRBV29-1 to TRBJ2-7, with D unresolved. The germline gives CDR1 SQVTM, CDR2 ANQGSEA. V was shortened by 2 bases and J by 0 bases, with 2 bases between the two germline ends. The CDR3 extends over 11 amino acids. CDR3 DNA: TGCAGCGTTGAAACCTCCTACGAGCAGTACTTC. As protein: CSVETSYEQYF.

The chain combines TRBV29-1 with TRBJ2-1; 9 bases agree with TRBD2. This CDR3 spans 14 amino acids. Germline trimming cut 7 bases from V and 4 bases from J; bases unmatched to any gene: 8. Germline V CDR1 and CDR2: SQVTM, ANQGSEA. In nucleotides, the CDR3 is TGCAGCGCCTTAAGACTAGCGGCGTACAATGAGCAGTTCTTC. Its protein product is CSALRLAAYNEQFF.

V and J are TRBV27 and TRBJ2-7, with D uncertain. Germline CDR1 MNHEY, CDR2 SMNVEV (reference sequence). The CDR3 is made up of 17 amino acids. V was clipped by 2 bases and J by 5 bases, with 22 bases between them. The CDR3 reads CASSLDHGRTMEHEQYF. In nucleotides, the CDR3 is TGTGCCAGCAGTTTAGACCACGGACGGACCATGGAACACGAGCAGTACTTC.